This TCR beta chain was identified in a study of identifying expanded T cells in peripheral blood. TCRdb's table, derived via immunoSEQ multiplex PCR, lists solely in-frame clones and lacks some. In the table there are about 110,000 clones, less than 90% of which are singletons. Comment on this clone: Its cognate antigen is unknown.

V lost 5 bases, J lost 7 bases, and 15 bases lay in between. The CDR3 loop spans 13 amino acids. Germline V gene sequence: CDR1 SSHAT, CDR2 FNYEAQ (reference sequence). During the collection period, no donor immune events like infections were recorded. Study observations and caveats: Differentially abundant clones: about 1.2 between replicates, approximately 16 at roughly 15 days, approximately 19 at four. Variance in clone template counts between approximately 2-week samples significantly increased with total template count across all healthy donors.

This chain joins TRBV7-7 and TRBJ2-7; D not certain. Sequenced material: blood. This clonotype was obtained from a person aged 18 to 70 in good health. CDR3 in DNA: TGTGCCAGCAGCGTAGGTAGTACGGGTGAGCAGTACTTC. Its protein product is CASSVGSTGEQYF.